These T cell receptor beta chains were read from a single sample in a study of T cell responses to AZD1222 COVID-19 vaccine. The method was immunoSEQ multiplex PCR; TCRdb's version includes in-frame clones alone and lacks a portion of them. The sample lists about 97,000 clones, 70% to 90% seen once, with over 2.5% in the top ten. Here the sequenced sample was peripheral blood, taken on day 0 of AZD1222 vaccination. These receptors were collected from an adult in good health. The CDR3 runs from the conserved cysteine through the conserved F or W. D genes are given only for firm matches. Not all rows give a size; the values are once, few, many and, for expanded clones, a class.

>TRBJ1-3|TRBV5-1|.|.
CASSPGDNAGNTIYF
TGCGCCAGCAGCCCAGGTGATAACGCCGGAAACACCATATATTTT
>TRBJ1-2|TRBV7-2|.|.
CASSYLSGAASYGYTF
TGTGCCAGCAGCTACCTCTCCGGGGCCGCCTCCTATGGCTACACCTTC
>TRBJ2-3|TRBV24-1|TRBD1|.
CATSDLPGTGPDTQYF
TGTGCCACCAGTGATTTGCCCGGGACAGGGCCAGATACGCAGTATTTT
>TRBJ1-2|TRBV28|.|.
CASSLGRGAWNYGYTF
TGTGCCAGCAGTTTGGGTAGGGGCGCTTGGAACTATGGCTACACCTTC
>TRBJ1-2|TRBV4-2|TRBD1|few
CASSQDKGQGIYGYTF
TGTGCCAGCAGCCAAGATAAGGGACAGGGGATCTATGGCTACACCTTC
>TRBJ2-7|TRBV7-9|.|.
CASSPPRVGVNEQYF
TGTGCCAGCAGCCCCCCCAGGGTCGGGGTAAACGAGCAGTACTTC
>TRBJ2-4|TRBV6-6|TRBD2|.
CASSPLPLAVVAKNIQYF
TGTGCCAGCAGTCCCCTCCCCCTAGCGGTGGTAGCCAAAAACATTCAGTACTTC
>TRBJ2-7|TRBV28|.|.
CASIPSVSYEQYF
TGTGCCAGCATCCCCTCAGTCTCCTACGAGCAGTACTTC
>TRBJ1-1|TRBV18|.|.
CASSPIAVNTEAFF
TGTGCCAGCTCACCCATCGCAGTGAACACTGAAGCTTTCTTT
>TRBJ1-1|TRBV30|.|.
CAWTGAGEAFF
TGTGCCTGGACTGGGGCAGGTGAAGCTTTCTTT
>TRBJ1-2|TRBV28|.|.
CASRWNYGYTF
TGTGCCAGCAGATGGAACTATGGCTACACCTTC
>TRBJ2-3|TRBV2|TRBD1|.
CASSEQGTGKTDTQYF
TGTGCCAGCAGTGAACAAGGGACAGGGAAGACAGATACGCAGTATTTT
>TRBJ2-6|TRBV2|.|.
CASSSGDSGANVLTF
TGTGCCAGCAGCTCCGGCGACTCTGGGGCCAACGTCCTGACTTTC
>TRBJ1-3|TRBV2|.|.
CASRPLGNTIYF
TGTGCCAGCAGGCCTCTCGGAAACACCATATATTTT
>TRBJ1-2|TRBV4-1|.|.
CASSQVQKGSGYTF
TGCGCCAGCAGCCAAGTCCAAAAGGGGAGCGGCTACACCTTC
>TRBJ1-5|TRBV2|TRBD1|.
CASSDPGGVGGGQPQHF
TGTGCCAGCAGTGATCCCGGCGGCGTAGGGGGCGGTCAGCCCCAGCATTTT
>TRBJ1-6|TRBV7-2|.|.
CASSFTGDSPLHF
TGTGCCAGCAGCTTTACAGGCGATTCACCCCTCCACTTT
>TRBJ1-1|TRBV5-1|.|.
CASSLGTTEAFF
TGCGCCAGCAGCCTAGGGACCACTGAAGCTTTCTTT
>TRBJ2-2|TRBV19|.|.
CASSPKGLTGELFF
TGTGCCAGTAGCCCTAAAGGGCTCACCGGGGAGCTGTTTTTT
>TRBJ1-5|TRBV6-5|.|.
CASRGGVDNQPQHF
TGTGCCAGCAGAGGGGGTGTGGACAATCAGCCCCAGCATTTT
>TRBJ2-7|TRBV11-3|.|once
CASSLVGTPEFEQYF
TGTGCCAGCAGCTTAGTTGGGACGCCCGAGTTCGAGCAGTACTTC
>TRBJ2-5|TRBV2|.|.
CASSGTATGETQYF
TGTGCCAGCAGTGGGACAGCAACAGGGGAGACCCAGTACTTC
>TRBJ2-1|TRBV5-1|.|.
CASSPLGGADNEQFF
TGCGCCAGCAGCCCGCTTGGAGGGGCGGACAATGAGCAGTTCTTC
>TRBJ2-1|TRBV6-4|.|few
CASSDSSGSYNEQFF
TGTGCCAGCAGTGACTCTAGCGGCTCCTACAATGAGCAGTTCTTC
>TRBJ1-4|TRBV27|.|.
CASSFAGGGEKLFF
TGTGCCAGCAGTTTTGCGGGGGGGGGTGAAAAACTGTTTTTT
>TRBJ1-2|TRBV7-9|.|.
CASSPTVLYGYTF
TGTGCCAGCAGTCCTACAGTGCTCTATGGCTACACCTTC
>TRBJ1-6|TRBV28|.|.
CASSPEVNSPLHF
TGTGCCAGCAGTCCGGAAGTTAATTCACCCCTCCACTTT
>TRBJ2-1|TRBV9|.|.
CASSVEGYTYYNEQFF
TGTGCCAGCAGCGTAGAGGGCTACACCTACTACAATGAGCAGTTCTTC
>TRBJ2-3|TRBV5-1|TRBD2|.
CASSLGLRRGDTDTQYF
TGCGCCAGCAGCTTGGGTCTACGGCGGGGGGACACAGATACGCAGTATTTT
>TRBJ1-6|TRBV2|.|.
CASSEQEIPPLHF
TGTGCCAGCAGTGAACAGGAGATTCCTCCCCTCCACTTT
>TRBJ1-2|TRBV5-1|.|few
CASSLDGGGSYGYTF
TGCGCCAGCAGCTTGGACGGGGGTGGGAGCTATGGCTACACCTTC
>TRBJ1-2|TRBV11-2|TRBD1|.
CASSLGGQGAIYGYTF
TGTGCCAGCAGCTTAGGGGGACAGGGGGCAATCTATGGCTACACCTTC
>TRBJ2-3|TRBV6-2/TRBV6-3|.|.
CASSSDEWDTQYF
TGTGCCAGCAGTTCCGACGAATGGGATACGCAGTATTTT
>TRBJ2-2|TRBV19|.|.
CASRPVTGELFF
TGTGCCAGTAGACCTGTCACCGGGGAGCTGTTTTTT
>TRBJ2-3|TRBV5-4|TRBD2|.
CASKTGLAGHTDTQYF
TGTGCCAGCAAAACCGGACTAGCGGGGCACACAGATACGCAGTATTTT
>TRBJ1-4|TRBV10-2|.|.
CASRGESYPVELFF
TGCGCCAGCAGAGGAGAAAGTTACCCTGTTGAACTGTTTTTT
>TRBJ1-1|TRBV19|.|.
CATGEASIRENTEAFF
TGTGCCACTGGGGAGGCGAGTATTCGCGAGAACACTGAAGCTTTCTTT
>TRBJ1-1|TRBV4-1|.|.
CASSQTGRTRGTEAFF
TGCGCCAGCAGCCAAACGGGACGGACCCGAGGCACTGAAGCTTTCTTT
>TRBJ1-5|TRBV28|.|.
CASSSPEGRPQHF
TGTGCCAGCAGCTCCCCCGAGGGCCGGCCCCAGCATTTT
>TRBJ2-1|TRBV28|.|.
CASSPRIFRGEQFF
TGTGCCAGCAGTCCCAGGATTTTCCGCGGTGAGCAGTTCTTC
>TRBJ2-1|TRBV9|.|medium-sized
CASSVGGSGNEQFF
TGTGCCAGCAGCGTAGGGGGGTCCGGCAATGAGCAGTTCTTC